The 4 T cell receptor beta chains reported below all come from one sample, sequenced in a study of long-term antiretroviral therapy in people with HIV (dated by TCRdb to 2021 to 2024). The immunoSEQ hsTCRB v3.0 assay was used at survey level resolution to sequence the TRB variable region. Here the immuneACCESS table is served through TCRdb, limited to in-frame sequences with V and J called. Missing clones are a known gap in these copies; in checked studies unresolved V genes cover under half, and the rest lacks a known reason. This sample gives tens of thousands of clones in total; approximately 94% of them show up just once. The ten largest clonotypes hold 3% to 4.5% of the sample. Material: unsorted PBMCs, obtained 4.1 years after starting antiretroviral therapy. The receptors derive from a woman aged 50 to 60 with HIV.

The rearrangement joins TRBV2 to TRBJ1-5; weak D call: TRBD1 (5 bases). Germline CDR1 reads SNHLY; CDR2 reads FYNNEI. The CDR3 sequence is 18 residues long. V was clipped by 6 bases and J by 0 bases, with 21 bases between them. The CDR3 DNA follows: TGTGCCAGCAGCGCCCCTATTGGGGGGGGGTATAGCAATCAGCCCCAGCATTTT. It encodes CASSAPIGGGYSNQPQHF.

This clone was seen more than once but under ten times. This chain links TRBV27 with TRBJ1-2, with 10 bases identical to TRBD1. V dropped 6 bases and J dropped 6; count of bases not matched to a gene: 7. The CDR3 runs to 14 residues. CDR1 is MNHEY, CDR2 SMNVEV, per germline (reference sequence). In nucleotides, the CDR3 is TGTGCCAGCAGCGCCGCGACAGGGGGCCATGGCTACACCTTC. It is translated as CASSAATGGHGYTF.

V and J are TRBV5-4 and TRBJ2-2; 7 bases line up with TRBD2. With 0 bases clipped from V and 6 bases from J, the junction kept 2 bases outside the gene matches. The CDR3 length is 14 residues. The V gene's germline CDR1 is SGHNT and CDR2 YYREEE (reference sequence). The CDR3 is CASSLDRGAGELFF. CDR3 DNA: TGTGCCAGCAGCTTGGATCGGGGGGCCGGGGAGCTGTTTTTT.

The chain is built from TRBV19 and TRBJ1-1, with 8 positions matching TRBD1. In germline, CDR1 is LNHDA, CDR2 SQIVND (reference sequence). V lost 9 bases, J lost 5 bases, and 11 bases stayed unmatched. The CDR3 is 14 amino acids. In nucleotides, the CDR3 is TGTGCCAGCGAGAGTGGACAGGGTGGAACTGAAGCTTTCTTT. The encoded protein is CASESGQGGTEAFF.